This T cell receptor beta chain is from a study of OX40 agonist ivuxolimab in advanced cancers. Background on the study: Prior therapy, whether anti-PD-1, anti-PD-L1 or anti-CTLA-4, was allowed, and approximately 37% had some.

With V trimmed by 2 bases and J by 3 bases, 4 bases remained unmatched. Germline V gives CDR1 MDHEN, CDR2 SYDVKM. The CDR3 extends over 14 amino acids. Only in-frame clones appear in the TCRdb table, and some are missing; sequencing was by immunoSEQ multiplex PCR. The table shows fewer than 85,000 clones, with around 87% occurring only once. The starting material was CD4+ or CD8+ T cells sorted from blood, obtained in a trial of the OX40 agonist ivuxolimab. The chain recombines TRBV28 with TRBJ2-7, with 7 bases that match TRBD1. The sequence derives from an adult with an advanced solid tumor such as melanoma, head and neck, liver or kidney cancer. CDR3 loop: CASSLPGQIYEQYF. In DNA, the CDR3 is TGTGCCAGCAGTTTACCGGGACAGATCTACGAGCAGTACTTC.